The 6 T cell receptor beta chains reported below all come from one sample, sequenced in a study of cytomegalovirus exposure and HLA in healthy donors. Researchers ran the PCR with 60 Vbeta and 13 Jbeta primers. Some clones are missing from TCRdb's copy, which holds only in-frame ones; the method was immunoSEQ multiplex PCR. Of over 80,000 clones in the sample, approximately 80% were seen once. Sequencing input: PBMCs. These receptors were taken from a man under 40 in good health and CMV-seropositive.

The rearrangement uses TRBV30 and TRBJ2-7; TRBD2 is a possible D gene (7 bases). The length of the CDR3 is 12 residues. V was cut by 3 bases and J by 9 bases, with 15 bases left in between. In germline, CDR1 is GTSNPN, CDR2 SVGIG (reference sequence). The DNA of the CDR3 is TGTGCCTGGAGGGTCGGGGGGCGGGTGCAGTACTTC. It yields the protein CAWRVGGRVQYF.

V usage is TRBV15 and J usage is TRBJ2-6, with D tentatively TRBD2 (5 bases). V was shortened by 5 bases and J by 4 bases, with 12 bases between the two germline ends. CDR1 LNHNV and CDR2 YYDKDF come from the germline V gene (reference sequence). This CDR3 spans 15 amino acids. CDR3 DNA: TGTGCCACCAGCGCCGACCCGGGAGGGGCCAACGTCCTGACTTTC. It yields the protein CATSADPGGANVLTF.

The genes are TRBV5-8 and TRBJ2-1, with a possible D match to TRBD2 (6 bases). Trimming shortened V by 4 bases and J by 4 bases, and 12 bases separated the two germline ends. Germline V lookup: CDR1 SGHTS, CDR2 YDEGEE. The length of the CDR3 is 14 residues. The CDR3 DNA reads TGTGCCAGCAGCGGAACTAGCAGATACAATGAGCAGTTCTTC. Amino acids: CASSGTSRYNEQFF. The full variable domain, completed using reference TRBV5-8 and TRBJ2-1, is EAGVTQSPTHLIKTRGQQATLRCSPISGHTSVYWYQQALGLGLQFLLWYDEGEERNRGNFPPRFSGRQFPNYSSELNVNALELEDSALYLCASSGTSRYNEQFFGPGTRLTVL.

The chain is built from TRBV30 and TRBJ2-7, with D tentatively TRBD2 (5 bases). V was pared by 5 bases and J by 5 bases, with 13 bases between. CDR1 GTSNPN and CDR2 SVGIG come from the germline V gene (reference sequence). There are 12 residues in the CDR3. The CDR3 spells CAWVGPEDEQYF. The CDR3 DNA reads TGTGCCTGGGTCGGACCGGAGGACGAGCAGTACTTC.

This chain uses TRBV30 with TRBJ1-3; 8 positions agree with TRBD1. Losses at the gene ends were 2 bases for V and 4 bases for J; bases not matched to a gene: 4. CDR1 and CDR2 (germline): GTSNPN, SVGIG (reference sequence). The CDR3 consists of 14 residues. The CDR3 nucleotides read TGTGCCTGGAGTTCGACAGGGGTAGGAAACACCATATATTTT. Translation: CAWSSTGVGNTIYF.

V gene TRBV7-2 combines with J gene TRBJ2-1; 7 bases agree with TRBD1. The J segment lost 10 bases and the V segment lost 5 bases, leaving 8 bases of the junction unmatched. Germline assignment: CDR1 SGHTA and CDR2 FQGNSA. The CDR3 extends over 13 amino acids. In nucleotides, the CDR3 is TGTGCCAGCAGCCCCCGACAGGGTGGCGAGCAGTTCTTC. It codes for CASSPRQGGEQFF.